The T cell receptor (beta chain) described here comes from a study of Ad26.COV2.S vaccination and SARS-CoV-2 variants. Study summary: Participant was drawn from the COV1001 Ad26.COV2.S trial arm.

In the case of this clone: Its target is unknown.

Profiling relied on immunoSEQ multiplex PCR, and the TCRdb table lists in-frame clones only, not all of them. The sample contains some 270,000 clones, 87% of which appear only once. Germline values: CDR1 MNHEY, CDR2 SVGAGI. This CDR3 is built from 14 residues. The germline V and J ends were trimmed by 8 bases and 4 bases, with 17 bases remaining between them. Treatment given: some 20 received Ad26.COV2.S at low or high dose, single or two shots; about 5 received placebo; per-sample allocation not given. At day 63 after the first vaccine or placebo injection, samples were drawn. An Ad26 vector that expressed Wuhan-strain SARS-CoV-2 spike constituted the vaccine. Overall study results and limits: Vaccine recipients showed a spike-specific TCR breadth that was higher than in placebo recipients. Measurement of non-spike TCR breadth gave similar results in vaccine and placebo recipients.

This TCR derives from a person between 18 and 65 years old who received the Ad26.COV2.S COVID-19 vaccine or a placebo. V usage is TRBV6-5 and J usage is TRBJ1-2, with D possibly being TRBD1 (5 bases). This material consisted of peripheral blood, taken in a trial of Ad26.COV2.S vaccine versus placebo. DNA of the CDR3: TGTGCCAGCCAGGATAAGGGACGCCGCTATGGCTACACCTTC. Its protein is CASQDKGRRYGYTF.